Sequencing of this T cell receptor (beta chain) was carried out in a study of cytomegalovirus exposure and HLA in healthy donors. 60 Vbeta and 13 Jbeta primers were used in PCR. The repertoire was sequenced with immunoSEQ multiplex PCR; TCRdb's copy has only in-frame clones and lacks some. This sample has 65,000 to 85,000 clones, with roughly 79% found just once. The V gene end was trimmed by 3 bases and the J gene end by 2 bases; junction bases not matched to a gene: 7. Looked up from germline, CDR1 is MGHDK and CDR2 is SYGVNS. The CDR3 is 16 residues long. This chain connects TRBV25-1 to TRBJ2-7, with TRBD2 matching 10 bases. Sequencing was performed on PBMCs. The receptor was derived from a woman in her forties in good health and CMV-seropositive. CDR3 sequence reads: CASSEQGLARPYEQYF. The CDR3 nucleotides are TGTGCCAGCAGTGAGCAGGGACTAGCGAGACCCTACGAGCAGTACTTC.